The T cell receptor (beta chain) under discussion was sequenced for a study of T cell changes during pregnancy in multiple sclerosis. Measured with immunoSEQ multiplex PCR; TCRdb has only the in-frame clones, and not every one. The sample lists fewer than 35,000 clones; about 88% were seen once. The CDR3 extends over 16 amino acids. The germline CDR1 and CDR2 sequences are SGHDN and FVKESK. With 3 bases clipped from V and 3 bases from J, the junction kept 4 bases outside the gene matches. This material consisted of CD4+ T cells from peripheral blood mononuclear cells, taken in the second trimester of pregnancy. J is TRBJ2-3 and V is TRBV14, with 12 bases that match TRBD2. The sequence came from a female donor in good health, enrolled as a control in a pregnancy study. CDR3 region: CASSHRLAGATDTQYF. In DNA form, the CDR3 reads TGTGCCAGCAGCCATCGACTAGCGGGAGCTACAGATACGCAGTATTTT.